Sequencing of this T cell receptor (beta chain) was carried out in a study of blood T cell repertoires in COVID-19. Study in general: Researchers got acute and convalescent COVID-19 samples from the United States, Italy and Spain. PBMCs, B-cell-depleted T cells, or T cells provided the cDNA or gDNA that made up the material.

Trimming shortened V by 0 bases and J by 9 bases, and 17 bases separated the two germline ends. This CDR3 is 15 amino acids long. The germline gives CDR1 LGHNA, CDR2 YNFKEQ. Original analysis: Estimation of nucleated cell counts was performed using reference gene primer amplification. The table came from immunoSEQ multiplex PCR; TCRdb's copy has only in-frame clones and leaves some out. V and J calls and clone size are those listed in that table; D and trimming were worked out from the DNA. The sample contains over 300,000 clones, around 90% of which appear only once. The gene calls are TRBV4-2 and TRBJ1-1; no clear D. This clonotype was obtained from a man aged 18-30 years who had recovered from COVID-19. The sample was peripheral blood. CDR3 amino acids: CASSQEMTAGSQAFF. CDR3 nucleotide sequence: TGTGCCAGCAGCCAAGAAATGACGGCCGGGTCTCAAGCTTTCTTT.